This TCR beta chain stems from a study of T cell responses to AZD1222 COVID-19 vaccine. Analysis merged second doses at about 4 or about 12 weeks. The assay was immunoSEQ multiplex PCR, and TCRdb's table has in-frame clones only and misses some. The sample holds fewer than 150,000 clones; approximately 90% are singletons and the top ten take approximately 3%. CDR3 length equals 13 residues. V was shortened by 1 base and J by 2 bases, with 8 bases between the two germline ends. The germline CDR1 and CDR2 sequences are SQVTM and ANQGSEA. The TCR originated in an adult who received the AZD1222 COVID-19 vaccine. The chain is built from TRBV29-1 and TRBJ1-2; a possible D gene is TRBD1 (6 bases). The starting material was peripheral blood, obtained 28 days after the second AZD1222 dose. The CDR3 coding sequence is TGCAGCGTTGAAGTACAGGGCAACTATGGCTACACCTTC. It yields the protein CSVEVQGNYGYTF.